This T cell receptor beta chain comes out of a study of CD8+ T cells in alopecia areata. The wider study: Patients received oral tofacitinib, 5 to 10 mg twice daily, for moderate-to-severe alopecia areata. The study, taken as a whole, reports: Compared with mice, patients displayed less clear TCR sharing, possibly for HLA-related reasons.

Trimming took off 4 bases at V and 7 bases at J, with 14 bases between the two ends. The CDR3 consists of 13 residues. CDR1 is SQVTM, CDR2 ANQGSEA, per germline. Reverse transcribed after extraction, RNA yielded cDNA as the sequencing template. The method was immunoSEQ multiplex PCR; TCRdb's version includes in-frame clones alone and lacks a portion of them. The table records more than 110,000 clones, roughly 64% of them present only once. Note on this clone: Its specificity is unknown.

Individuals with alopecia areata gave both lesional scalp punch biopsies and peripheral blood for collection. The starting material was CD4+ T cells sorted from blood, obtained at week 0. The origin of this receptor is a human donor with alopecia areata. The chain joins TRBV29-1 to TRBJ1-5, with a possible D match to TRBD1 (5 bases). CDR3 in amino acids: CSVAGQGDQPQHF. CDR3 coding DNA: TGCAGCGTTGCGGGGCAGGGCGACCAGCCCCAGCATTTT.